Below, 15 T cell receptor beta chains from the same sample are listed, as sequenced in a study of identical twins. TCRdb re-derived calls from the 5' RACE reads in MiXCR, one entry per CDR3 protein. This repertoire shows roughly 720,000 distinct CDR3 sequences, approximately 18% found once; its top ten account for around 13%. This sample also belongs to another study, concerning T cells expressing NK-cell markers.

Sequencing input: PBMCs. All receptors come from a young woman in good health.

This sequence joins TRBV20-1 and TRBJ1-1; the D is unclear. V shed 0 bases and J shed 6 bases, with 11 bases lying between them. The CDR3 runs to 13 residues. Germline V gene data show CDR1 as DFQATT and CDR2 as SNEGSKA (reference sequence). This CDR3 reads CSARDLKVAEAFF. DNA of the CDR3: TGCAGTGCTAGAGATCTTAAAGTCGCTGAAGCTTTCTTT.

This clonotype was counted only a few times. The gene calls are TRBV9 and TRBJ2-3, with D possibly matching TRBD2 (6 bases). CDR1 is SGDLS and CDR2 is YYNGEE in the germline V gene. This CDR3 region has 14 residues. V was trimmed by 0 bases and J by 4 bases, leaving 9 bases between them. CDR3 DNA: TGTGCCAGCAGCGTAGCGGGAGCATCAGATACGCAGTATTTT. It codes for CASSVAGASDTQYF.

The V and J genes are TRBV30 and TRBJ2-1, with TRBD2 as a possible D gene (6 bases). V was pared by 4 bases and J by 4 bases, with 14 bases between. The CDR3 runs 14 residues. From germline, CDR1 is GTSNPN and CDR2 SVGIG (reference sequence). The CDR3 coding sequence is TGTGCCTGGAACCGGGAGTTAGGATACAATGAGCAGTTCTTC. Translated: CAWNRELGYNEQFF.

This clonotype was picked up a small number of times. The chain carries TRBV12-3 or TRBV12-4 and TRBJ1-2, with 8 bases lining up with TRBD1. The V and J ends lost 3 bases and 8 bases, in that order; junction bases with no gene match: 8. The CDR3 has 14 residues. CDR3 sequence: CASSFSGQGEGYTF. The CDR3 nucleotides are TGTGCCAGCAGTTTCAGCGGACAGGGTGAGGGCTACACCTTC.

The rearrangement joins TRBV12-3 or TRBV12-4 to TRBJ2-1, with 8 bases lining up with TRBD2. The CDR3 is 16 residues long. Losses at the gene ends were 4 bases for V and 1 base for J; bases not matched to a gene: 6. In nucleotides, the CDR3 is TGTGCCAGCAGTTCCCAACTAGCGGTTTCCTACAATGAGCAGTTCTTC. It codes for CASSSQLAVSYNEQFF.

This chain links TRBV7-9 with TRBJ1-1, with no clear D. Germline values: CDR1 SEHNR, CDR2 FQNEAQ (reference sequence). V dropped 1 base and J dropped 5 bases, with 11 bases sitting between them. This CDR3 contains 14 residues. The CDR3 DNA follows: TGTGCCAGCAGCTTAGGACTCCCTGGGACTGAAGCTTTCTTT. Its translation is CASSLGLPGTEAFF.

V and J are TRBV7-8 and TRBJ2-3; D gene uncertain. Deletions cut 3 bases from V and 1 base from J, with 8 bases between. The CDR3 runs 14 residues. Germline CDR1 SGHVS, CDR2 FQNEAQ. The CDR3 sequence is CASSFGWGTDTQYF. CDR3 nucleotides: TGTGCCAGCAGCTTTGGATGGGGCACAGATACGCAGTATTTT.

The chain uses TRBV7-6 and TRBJ2-1, with 7 bases matching TRBD2. V trimming: 1 base; J trimming: 7 bases; junction bases outside the gene matches: 10. The CDR3 is 16 amino acids. Germline V gene lookup returns CDR1 SGHVS and CDR2 FNYEAQ. The CDR3 DNA is TGTGCCAGCAGCTTAGGGAGCCTAGCGGAGGTAAATGAGCAGTTCTTC. Protein: CASSLGSLAEVNEQFF. The variable domain in full, with the rest retrieved from reference TRBV7-6 and TRBJ2-1, is GAGVSQSPRYKVTKRGQDVALRCDPISGHVSLYWYRQALGQGPEFLTYFNYEAQQDKSGLPNDRFSAERPEGSISTLTIQRTEQRDSAMYRCASSLGSLAEVNEQFFGPGTRLTVL.

Many counts were recorded for this clonotype. The rearrangement uses TRBV3-1 and TRBJ2-3; D is uncertain. The germline V gene has CDR1 LGHDT and CDR2 YNNKEL (reference sequence). The CDR3 extends over 12 amino acids. V shed 4 bases and J shed 6 bases, with 8 bases lying between them. The CDR3, as DNA: TGTGCCAGCAGCCCTCGGTCGGATACGCAGTATTTT. Its translation is CASSPRSDTQYF.

The V and J genes are TRBV7-9 and TRBJ2-7, with 8 bases lining up with TRBD2. The CDR3 extends over 15 amino acids. V shed 1 base, J shed 1 base, and the junction held 3 bases outside the gene matches. Germline V gene data show CDR1 as SEHNR and CDR2 as FQNEAQ (reference sequence). The CDR3 sequence is CASSLVIAGSYEQYF. Here the CDR3 DNA reads TGTGCCAGCAGCTTAGTGATAGCGGGATCCTACGAGCAGTACTTC.

This clonotype was seen more than once but under ten times. The chain links TRBV7-2 to TRBJ1-2, with TRBD1 matching 9 bases. The CDR3 covers 15 residues. J was trimmed by 8 bases and V by 1 base; bases with no gene match: 8. Per the germline V gene, CDR1 is SGHTA and CDR2 is FQGNSA. The CDR3 DNA reads TGTGCCAGCAGCTTAGAAGGGACAGGGCGGAGAGGCTACACCTTC. It encodes CASSLEGTGRRGYTF.

CDR3 residues: CSAQLYEQFF. The CDR3 coding sequence is TGCAGTGCTCAACTATATGAGCAGTTCTTC. V gene TRBV20-1 combines with J gene TRBJ2-1, with unresolved D. V was trimmed by 5 bases and J by 8 bases, leaving 7 bases between them. From germline, CDR1 is DFQATT and CDR2 SNEGSKA (reference sequence). This CDR3 is built from 10 residues.

The genes are TRBV6-2 or TRBV6-3 and TRBJ2-7; 10 bases agree with TRBD2. Germline loops: CDR1 MNHEY, CDR2 SVGEGT. Trimming at V came to 2 bases and at J to 6 bases, leaving 7 bases not matched to a gene. This CDR3 has 15 amino acids. This CDR3 is CASSYELAGASEQYF. CDR3 bases: TGTGCCAGCAGTTACGAGCTAGCGGGAGCCTCCGAGCAGTACTTC.

V is TRBV3-1 and J is TRBJ2-6, with TRBD1 matching over 10 bases. Looked up from germline, CDR1 is LGHDT and CDR2 is YNNKEL (reference sequence). The CDR3 runs to 17 residues. The ends lost 4 bases at V and 0 bases at J; junction bases unmatched: 3. The CDR3 protein is CASSLGTGVSGANVLTF. CDR3 nucleotides: TGTGCCAGCAGCCTCGGGACAGGGGTCTCTGGGGCCAACGTCCTGACTTTC. Drawing the rest from reference TRBV3-1 and TRBJ2-6, the complete variable domain is DTAVSQTPKYLVTQMGNDKSIKCEQNLGHDTMYWYKQDSKKFLKIMFSYNNKELIINETVPNRFSPKSPDKAHLNLHINSLELGDSAVYFCASSLGTGVSGANVLTFGAGSRLTVL.

V is TRBV6-1 and J is TRBJ1-5, with 9 nucleotides matching TRBD1. Per the germline V gene, CDR1 is MNHNS and CDR2 is SASEGT. CDR3 length equals 12 residues. Unmatched junction bases numbered 0, after V lost 1 base and J lost 11 bases. The CDR3 loop reads CASSEGQGAQHF. CDR3 nucleotide sequence: TGTGCCAGCAGTGAAGGACAGGGGGCCCAGCATTTT.